The next 29 T cell receptor beta chains were all read from a single sample in a study of STAT3 mutations in large granular lymphocyte leukemia. Study observations and caveats: Every T-cell large granular lymphocyte leukemia patient had at least one immunodominant TCR beta clonotype.

The antigens for these receptors are not known. Assay used: immunoSEQ multiplex PCR; TCRdb lists only in-frame clones, some missing. The sample shows approximately 10,000 clones, about 54% of them seen only once. What was sequenced was peripheral blood mononuclear cells. Receptors were obtained from a boy between 10 and 17 years old with T-cell large granular lymphocyte leukemia. Some clones in this sample may be carry-over from other donors' samples.

The rearrangement uses TRBV6-1 and TRBJ1-2; no firm D call. The CDR3 totals 12 residues. CDR1 is MNHNS, CDR2 SASEGT, per germline. Trimming shortened V by 7 bases and J by 7 bases, and 13 bases separated the two germline ends. This CDR3 is CASIDNVGGYTF. The CDR3 DNA sequence: TGTGCCAGCATCGACAATGTTGGTGGCTACACCTTC.

The chain links TRBV30 to TRBJ2-3; TRBD2 matches at 9 bases. This CDR3 contains 14 residues. With 1 base clipped from V and 2 bases from J, the junction kept 1 base outside the gene matches. The germline V gene encodes CDR1 GTSNPN and CDR2 SVGIG (reference sequence). The CDR3 protein is CAWSGGLATDTQYF. The CDR3 bases are TGTGCCTGGAGTGGGGGACTAGCCACAGATACGCAGTATTTT.

The chain recombines TRBV7-9 with TRBJ2-1; D ambiguous. Between the trimmed V and J ends, which lost 4 bases and 0 bases, there was a span of 19 bases. The CDR3 is 18 amino acids. Germline CDR1 is SEHNR and CDR2 is FQNEAQ (reference sequence). The CDR3 spells CASSSPPRVPSSYNEQFF. The CDR3 coding sequence is TGTGCCAGCAGCTCACCACCACGAGTCCCGAGCTCCTACAATGAGCAGTTCTTC.

The J gene is TRBJ2-7, the V gene TRBV6-1; D call uncertain. V lost 6 bases and J lost 0, with 12 bases in between. The CDR3 has 14 residues. Germline V CDR1 and CDR2: MNHNS, SASEGT. CDR3 loop: CASRTSAYSYEQYF. The CDR3 DNA follows: TGTGCCAGCAGGACTTCAGCGTACTCCTACGAGCAGTACTTC.

This clone has just a few counts. The rearrangement links TRBV30 to TRBJ1-5, with no clear D. This CDR3 has 13 amino acids. Germline V lookup: CDR1 GTSNPN, CDR2 SVGIG (reference sequence). V was shortened by 0 bases and J by 5 bases, with 8 bases between the two germline ends. CDR3 in DNA: TGTGCCTGGAGTGTATTAGTCGATCAGCCCCAGCATTTT. This codes for CAWSVLVDQPQHF.

The J gene is TRBJ2-3, the V gene TRBV5-1; D remains unclear. There are 15 residues in the CDR3. V lost 8 bases to trimming and J lost 1 base, with 17 bases between them. CDR1 SGHRS and CDR2 YFSETQ come from the germline V gene. CDR3 nucleotides: TGCGCCAGTCGGAGAGCCGGTGCGGGCACAGATACGCAGTATTTT. It yields the protein CASRRAGAGTDTQYF.

The chain combines TRBV5-1 with TRBJ2-2; possibly TRBD1 for D (5 bases). Germline V gene sequence: CDR1 SGHRS, CDR2 YFSETQ. The CDR3 is 15 residues long. Trimming removed 0 bases from V and 6 bases from J, with 12 bases in between. CDR3 in amino acids: CASSLEGSTAGELFF. The DNA of the CDR3 is TGCGCCAGCAGCTTGGAGGGGTCCACGGCCGGGGAGCTGTTTTTT.

This clone was seen only a few times. The genes are TRBV29-1 and TRBJ2-1, with D maybe TRBD2 (6 bases). Germline V gene sequence: CDR1 SQVTM, CDR2 ANQGSEA. With 4 bases removed from V and 5 bases from J, the gap between germline ends came to 15 bases. The CDR3 covers 14 residues. The CDR3 DNA reads TGCAGCGTTGCGTACGGGAGCGCCCACAATGAGCAGTTCTTC. Translated, it gives CSVAYGSAHNEQFF.

V is TRBV5-1 and J is TRBJ1-2; D may be TRBD1 (5 bases). Germline V gene sequence: CDR1 SGHRS, CDR2 YFSETQ. V lost 4 bases and J 7 bases, leaving 11 bases between the germline ends. This CDR3 spans 12 amino acids. CDR3 residues: CASSAGGRGYTF. CDR3 DNA sequence: TGCGCCAGCAGCGCCGGGGGTCGTGGCTACACCTTC.

This chain links TRBV30 with TRBJ1-4, with D uncertain. The CDR3 covers 11 residues. Germline CDR1 is GTSNPN and CDR2 is SVGIG (reference sequence). V lost 1 base and J 7 bases, leaving 4 bases between the germline ends. CDR3 DNA: TGTGCCTGGAGTGAGAGTGAAAAACTGTTTTTT. Translating gives CAWSESEKLFF.

This chain connects TRBV30 to TRBJ1-5; D is unresolved. The CDR3 has 14 amino acids. The ends were cut back, 4 bases at V and 0 bases at J, with 10 bases in the middle. Per the germline V gene, CDR1 is GTSNPN and CDR2 is SVGIG (reference sequence). The DNA for the CDR3 is TGTGCCTGGACCGCGGGAAATAGCAATCAGCCCCAGCATTTT. Amino acids: CAWTAGNSNQPQHF.

CDR3 nucleotides: TGTGCCAGCAGCGCGACGCGGGATGGCTACACCTTC. Translated: CASSATRDGYTF. This rearrangement joins TRBV14 to TRBJ1-2, with D hard to call. This CDR3 contains 12 residues. Germline V gene lookup returns CDR1 SGHDN and CDR2 FVKESK. V was clipped by 5 bases and J by 6 bases, with 10 bases between them.

The chain combines TRBV30 with TRBJ2-7, with 11 bases identical to TRBD1. The J segment lost 6 bases and the V segment lost 4 bases, leaving 11 bases of the junction unmatched. The CDR3 is made up of 15 amino acids. CDR1 is GTSNPN, CDR2 SVGIG, per germline (reference sequence). The CDR3 spells CAWTPLGQGAIEQYF. The CDR3 DNA is TGTGCCTGGACCCCACTCGGACAGGGGGCTATCGAGCAGTACTTC.

The chain couples TRBV7-9 to TRBJ1-1, with D unresolved. The CDR3 runs to 14 residues. CDR1 and CDR2 from the germline V gene are SEHNR and FQNEAQ (reference sequence). Between the trimmed V and J ends, which lost 3 bases and 6 bases, there was a span of 14 bases. DNA for the CDR3: TGTGCCAGCAGCTTGGTACCGGGTTCGGCTGAAGCTTTCTTT. Its protein is CASSLVPGSAEAFF.

This clone was found a few times. The V gene is TRBV18, the J gene TRBJ1-5, with a possible D match to TRBD1 (6 bases). This CDR3 is 16 amino acids long. The germline CDR1 and CDR2 sequences are KGHSH and LQKENI. V lost 3 bases, J lost 1 base, and 13 bases lay in between. The DNA for the CDR3 is TGTGCCAGCTCACCGGGGGCAGGACCAAGCAATCAGCCCCAGCATTTT. Its protein is CASSPGAGPSNQPQHF. The full variable domain, its missing parts supplied by reference TRBV18 and TRBJ1-5, is NAGVMQNPRHLVRRRGQEARLRCSPMKGHSHVYWYRQLPEEGLKFMVYLQKENIIDESGMPKERFSAEFPKEGPSILRIQQVVRGDSAAYFCASSPGAGPSNQPQHFGDGTRLSIL.

This rearrangement joins TRBV7-9 to TRBJ2-7, with D tentatively TRBD1 (5 bases). CDR3 size: 11 residues. V lost 6 bases and J lost 6, with 9 bases in between. Germline V lookup: CDR1 SEHNR, CDR2 FQNEAQ (reference sequence). CDR3 in DNA: TGTGCCAGCAGTCGACAGCGCGAGCAGTACTTC. It encodes CASSRQREQYF.

The rearrangement links TRBV7-2 to TRBJ2-7, with D perhaps TRBD2 (5 bases). This CDR3 region has 13 residues. The germline CDR1 and CDR2 sequences are SGHTA and FQGNSA. Deletions cut 1 base from V and 2 bases from J, with 6 bases between. The CDR3 spells CASSLELAYEQYF. The CDR3 DNA reads TGTGCCAGCAGCTTAGAACTAGCCTACGAGCAGTACTTC.

This clone was picked up a small number of times. The genes are TRBV18 and TRBJ1-1; D may be TRBD1 (5 bases). The CDR3 consists of 14 residues. The germline CDR1 and CDR2 sequences are KGHSH and LQKENI. Trimming pared 3 bases from V and 0 bases from J, leaving 8 bases between. The CDR3 is CASSPQGLNTEAFF. CDR3 bases: TGTGCCAGCTCACCTCAGGGCCTGAACACTGAAGCTTTCTTT.

This clone ranks as medium-sized. The J gene is TRBJ2-7, the V gene TRBV5-1; 8 nucleotides align to TRBD2. Losses at the gene ends were 10 bases for V and 2 bases for J; bases not matched to a gene: 11. The CDR3 sequence is 14 residues long. Germline V gene data show CDR1 as SGHRS and CDR2 as YFSETQ. The CDR3 region is CASLSGTITYEQYF. CDR3 in DNA: TGCGCCTCCCTTAGCGGGACTATAACCTACGAGCAGTACTTC.

This sequence joins TRBV4-1 and TRBJ1-2; weak D call: TRBD1 (6 bases). V lost 1 base and J lost 9, with 18 bases in between. Germline V gene lookup returns CDR1 MGHRA and CDR2 YSYEKL. The CDR3 extends over 15 amino acids. CDR3 coding DNA: TGCGCCAGCAGCCAAGTTGGGGGCCCCCTCAAAAGCTACACCTTC. Translating it yields CASSQVGGPLKSYTF.

J is TRBJ2-3 and V is TRBV7-9, with 10 bases that match TRBD1. CDR3 length: 17 amino acids. V dropped 1 base and J dropped 2; count of bases not matched to a gene: 6. CDR1 SEHNR and CDR2 FQNEAQ come from the germline V gene (reference sequence). The CDR3 DNA is TGTGCCAGCAGCTTAGAGAAGGGACAGGGGTTCACAGATACGCAGTATTTT. This codes for CASSLEKGQGFTDTQYF.

This clone was observed a handful of times. The chain combines TRBV5-5 with TRBJ2-7; 7 bases agree with TRBD1. Trimming cost V 0 bases and J 3 bases; bases outside gene matches: 9. Germline V gene lookup returns CDR1 SGHKS and CDR2 YYEKEE (reference sequence). The CDR3 spans 16 residues. CDR3 DNA: TGTGCCAGCAGCTTGGCCGCACAGGGGAAGATCTACGAGCAGTACTTC. Its translation: CASSLAAQGKIYEQYF.

The genes are TRBV5-6 and TRBJ2-3; 10 nucleotides align to TRBD2. This CDR3 is 16 amino acids long. CDR1 and CDR2 from the germline V gene are SGHDT and YYEEEE. The ends lost 4 bases at V and 4 bases at J; junction bases unmatched: 9. The CDR3 nucleotides are TGTGCCAGCAGCCCATGGCTAGCGGGAGCGGCAGATACGCAGTATTTT. Residues: CASSPWLAGAADTQYF. Looking up the rest from reference TRBV5-6 and TRBJ2-3 gives the full variable domain: DAGVTQSPTHLIKTRGQQVTLRCSPKSGHDTVSWYQQALGQGPQFIFQYYEEEERQRGNFPDRFSGHQFPNYSSELNVNALLLGDSALYLCASSPWLAGAADTQYFGPGTRLTVL.

J is TRBJ2-7 and V is TRBV10-3; no firm D call. Trimming stripped 5 bases from V and 7 bases from J, with 18 bases between. The germline V gene has CDR1 ENHRY and CDR2 SYGVKD. The CDR3 contains 14 residues. CDR3 protein: CAISSTGSLREQYF. Written as DNA, the CDR3 is TGTGCCATCAGTTCGACTGGTAGCCTGAGAGAGCAGTACTTC.

The chain is built from TRBV4-2 and TRBJ2-7; D unclear. The germline V gene encodes CDR1 LGHNA and CDR2 YNFKEQ. Between the trimmed V and J ends, which lost 1 base and 1 base, there was a span of 11 bases. The CDR3 totals 15 residues. This chain's CDR3 is CASSQAQPPSYEQYF. CDR3 bases: TGTGCCAGCAGCCAAGCTCAACCCCCGTCCTACGAGCAGTACTTC.

The rearrangement joins TRBV6-1 to TRBJ2-7; 7 nucleotides agree with TRBD1. CDR3 size: 13 residues. Losses at the gene ends were 3 bases for V and 4 bases for J; bases not matched to a gene: 3. Germline CDR1 reads MNHNS; CDR2 reads SASEGT. CDR3 protein: CASSEGQWYEQYF. The CDR3 nucleotides are TGTGCCAGCAGTGAGGGACAGTGGTACGAGCAGTACTTC.

This clone was detected a few times. This chain uses TRBV5-1 with TRBJ2-5; 9 nucleotides agree with TRBD2. The CDR3 extends over 13 amino acids. V shed 2 bases, J shed 5 bases, and the junction held 1 base outside the gene matches. Germline values: CDR1 SGHRS, CDR2 YFSETQ. The CDR3 spells CASSLTSGETQYF. For the CDR3, the DNA is TGCGCCAGCAGCTTAACTAGCGGGGAGACCCAGTACTTC. The entire variable domain, with the rest obtained from reference TRBV5-1 and TRBJ2-5, is as follows: KAGVTQTPRYLIKTRGQQVTLSCSPISGHRSVSWYQQTPGQGLQFLFEYFSETQRNKGNFPGRFSGRQFSNSRSEMNVSTLELGDSALYLCASSLTSGETQYFGPGTRLLVL.

This chain's CDR3 is CASSQGRGSYGYTF. In DNA form, the CDR3 reads TGCGCCAGCAGTCAAGGCAGGGGTTCGTATGGCTACACCTTC. This chain connects TRBV23-1 to TRBJ1-2; a weak D match, TRBD1 (6 bases). TRBV23-1 is designated an ORF whose function remains uncertain. V dropped 2 bases and J dropped 5 bases, with 12 bases sitting between them. This CDR3 comprises 14 residues.

V usage is TRBV13 and J usage is TRBJ2-3; perhaps D is TRBD1 or TRBD2 (5 bases each). This CDR3 contains 12 residues. Germline CDR1 and CDR2: PRHDT and FYEKMQ (reference sequence). Trimming stripped 10 bases from V and 5 bases from J, with 13 bases between. CDR3: CATRSGRDTQYF. In DNA, the CDR3 is TGTGCCACCCGATCAGGGAGAGATACGCAGTATTTT. The full variable domain, completed using reference TRBV13 and TRBJ2-3, is AAGVIQSPRHLIKEKRETATLKCYPIPRHDTVYWYQQGPGQDPQFLISFYEKMQSDKGSIPDRFSAQQFSDYHSELNMSSLELGDSALYFCATRSGRDTQYFGPGTRLTVL.